This is a list of T cell receptor beta chains from one sample in a study of cytomegalovirus exposure and HLA in healthy donors. Measured with immunoSEQ multiplex PCR; TCRdb has only the in-frame clones, and not every one. Among roughly 180,000 clones, around 80% were seen once, and the ten largest hold roughly 2.1%. The sample comprised PBMCs. The receptors stem from a woman aged 18 to 35 in good health and CMV-seropositive. Each CDR3 is given with its conserved first and last residue.

V gene	J gene	CDR3 protein
TRBV30	TRBJ1-1	CAWSVSRDTAAFF
TRBV5-6	TRBJ2-5	CASSPGTSWETQYF
TRBV10-3	.	CAISETAGLAGGPVNNEQYF
TRBV7-9	TRBJ2-1	CASSLLEGEQFF
TRBV28	TRBJ1-5	CATPWTGLKFGQPQHF
TRBV6-1	TRBJ2-7	CASSDPEGLAGGSDF
TRBV27	TRBJ2-5	CASSGFGTLEETQYF
TRBV6-1	TRBJ2-3	CASSEPGGRGTGTQYF
TRBV7-3	TRBJ2-5	CASSGTGLETQYF
TRBV29-1	TRBJ2-3	CSVEGDRELDTQYF
TRBV7-3	TRBJ2-5	CASSPGLAGGLQETQYF
TRBV19	TRBJ2-7	CASSISWDTEGQYF
TRBV11-2	TRBJ2-1	CASSLWAGGTHNEQFF
TRBV28	TRBJ2-7	CASSPGQGLSYEQYF
TRBV19	TRBJ2-3	CASSERDTQYF
TRBV29-1	TRBJ1-2	CSVGGIGSYNYGYTF
TRBV6-6	TRBJ1-4	CASSSDGSNNEKLFF
TRBV19	TRBJ1-6	CASSNRQGNSPLHF
TRBV29-1	TRBJ2-1	CSATFSSGEHNEQFF
TRBV7-8	TRBJ2-3	CASSPLGGAGDTQYF
TRBV15	TRBJ1-4	CATSQYREEEKLFF
TRBV7-2	TRBJ2-7	CASSLRLVNSYEQYF
TRBV4-1	TRBJ1-4	CASSQDGGARDEKLFF